This passage covers 14 T cell receptor beta chains from one sample sequenced in a study of blood T cell repertoires in COVID-19. Some clones are missing from TCRdb's copy, which holds only in-frame ones; the method was immunoSEQ multiplex PCR. The table records roughly 280,000 clones, more than 80% of them present only once. Sequences were obtained from PBMCs or T cells enriched from blood (not recorded which). The source of these receptors is a woman younger than 30 who had recovered from COVID-19.

The CDR3 coding sequence is TGTGCCAGCATGACAGGGGGGGTGACCTATAATTCACCCCTCCACTTT. Translation gives CASMTGGVTYNSPLHF. V and J are TRBV2 and TRBJ1-6, with 9 bases matching TRBD1. Trimming at V came to 7 bases and at J to 2 bases, leaving 6 bases not matched to a gene. Per germline, CDR1 SNHLY and CDR2 FYNNEI. This CDR3 is built from 16 residues.

The V gene is TRBV5-1, the J gene TRBJ1-1; tentative D call: TRBD1 (6 bases). This CDR3 has 14 amino acids. Germline V gene sequence: CDR1 SGHRS, CDR2 YFSETQ. V lost 6 bases and J lost 2, with 14 bases in between. DNA for the CDR3: TGCGCCAGCACCTCGGGACATCCAAACACTGAAGCTTTCTTT. This encodes CASTSGHPNTEAFF.

The rearrangement joins TRBV7-8 to TRBJ1-2; 9 bases line up with TRBD1. This CDR3 contains 15 residues. V gave up 0 bases and J gave up 7 bases; unmatched junction bases: 6. Germline V gene data show CDR1 as SGHVS and CDR2 as FQNEAQ. The CDR3 DNA reads as TGTGCCAGCAGCTTAGCCGGACAGGGGAGGGGTGGCTACACCTTC. It translates to CASSLAGQGRGGYTF. Full variable domain (remainder filled in from reference TRBV7-8 and TRBJ1-2): GAGVSQSPRYKVAKRGQDVALRCDPISGHVSLFWYQQALGQGPEFLTYFQNEAQLDKSGLPSDRFFAERPEGSVSTLKIQRTQQEDSAVYLCASSLAGQGRGGYTFGSGTRLTVV.

This chain links TRBV5-4 with TRBJ2-3; 8 nucleotides align to TRBD2. This CDR3 is built from 16 residues. V gave up 1 base and J gave up 2 bases; unmatched junction bases: 6. CDR1 SGHNT and CDR2 YYREEE come from the germline V gene (reference sequence). The CDR3 sequence is CASSLYVSGVTDTQYF. In DNA, the CDR3 is TGTGCCAGCAGCTTGTATGTTAGCGGGGTCACAGATACGCAGTATTTT.

This CDR3 is CASSPGTYDYNEQFF. The CDR3 region has the DNA TGCGCCAGCAGCCCCGGGACATACGACTACAATGAGCAGTTCTTC. The chain joins TRBV5-1 to TRBJ2-1; perhaps TRBD1 as D (6 bases). There are 15 residues in the CDR3. V was clipped by 4 bases and J by 3 bases, with 14 bases between them. The germline gives CDR1 SGHRS, CDR2 YFSETQ.

This sequence joins TRBV30 and TRBJ1-2, with D possibly being TRBD1 (6 bases). CDR3 size: 11 residues. V dropped 5 bases and J dropped 8 bases, with 12 bases sitting between them. Germline V gene data show CDR1 as GTSNPN and CDR2 as SVGIG (reference sequence). This CDR3 is CAWHRVGGYTF. In nucleotides, the CDR3 is TGTGCCTGGCACAGGGTAGGGGGCTACACCTTC.

This rearrangement joins TRBV16 to TRBJ1-5; a possible D gene is TRBD1 (5 bases). CDR1 is KGHSY and CDR2 is FQNENV in the germline V gene. Trimming removed 4 bases at V and 2 bases at J, with 18 bases between. The CDR3 sequence is 17 residues long. CDR3 in amino acids: CASSPHTGSGGNQPQHF. CDR3 coding DNA: TGTGCCAGCAGCCCCCATACAGGTAGTGGTGGCAATCAGCCCCAGCATTTT.

V gene TRBV9 combines with J gene TRBJ1-2, with 7 bases aligning to TRBD1. This CDR3 region has 13 residues. The ends lost 4 bases at V and 3 bases at J; junction bases unmatched: 3. The germline V gene encodes CDR1 SGDLS and CDR2 YYNGEE. The CDR3, as DNA: TGTGCCAGCAGCATTACAGGGGACTATGGCTACACCTTC. Translating it yields CASSITGDYGYTF. Drawing the rest from reference TRBV9 and TRBJ1-2, the complete variable domain is DSGVTQTPKHLITATGQRVTLRCSPRSGDLSVYWYQQSLDQGLQFLIQYYNGEERAKGNILERFSAQQFPDLHSELNLSSLELGDSALYFCASSITGDYGYTFGSGTRLTVV.

The chain joins TRBV7-9 to TRBJ1-2; unclear D gene. The CDR3 extends over 12 amino acids. V lost 2 bases and J lost 8, with 9 bases in between. Germline CDR1 is SEHNR and CDR2 is FQNEAQ (reference sequence). CDR3 in amino acids: CASSLREKGYTF. Here the CDR3 DNA reads TGTGCCAGCAGCTTACGGGAGAAAGGCTACACCTTC.

The count of this clone is one. The rearrangement links TRBV2 to TRBJ2-3, with D possibly being TRBD2 (5 bases). Trimming stripped 5 bases from V and 5 bases from J, with 14 bases between. CDR1 SNHLY and CDR2 FYNNEI come from the germline V gene. The CDR3 is 14 residues long. CDR3 sequence: CASSFTRLEDTQYF. The CDR3 DNA follows: TGTGCCAGCAGTTTTACTAGACTGGAAGATACGCAGTATTTT.

The chain recombines TRBV7-9 with TRBJ1-1, with D hard to call. Trimming removed 2 bases at V and 6 bases at J, with 7 bases between. Germline V CDR1 and CDR2: SEHNR, FQNEAQ (reference sequence). The CDR3 sequence is 12 residues long. The CDR3 sequence is CASSLTDSEAFF. Here the CDR3 DNA reads TGTGCCAGCAGCTTAACGGACTCTGAAGCTTTCTTT.

This chain's CDR3 is CASSFGGYYGYTF. The DNA for the CDR3 is TGTGCCAGCAGTTTTGGGGGCTACTATGGCTACACCTTC. This rearrangement joins TRBV27 to TRBJ1-2; weak D call: TRBD1 (6 bases). The CDR3 covers 13 residues. V was shortened by 3 bases and J by 3 bases, with 8 bases between the two germline ends. Per germline, CDR1 MNHEY and CDR2 SMNVEV (reference sequence).

This clone was detected only once. The chain couples TRBV3-1 (or the pseudogene TRBV3-2) to TRBJ2-5; 14 positions match TRBD2. Germline trimming cut 3 bases from V and 1 base from J; bases unmatched to any gene: 4. Germline V lookup: CDR1 LGHDT, CDR2 YNNKEL (reference sequence). This CDR3 region has 17 residues. The CDR3, as DNA: TGTGCCAGCAGCCAGTCGGGACTAGCGGGGGCCCAAGAGACCCAGTACTTC. It translates to CASSQSGLAGAQETQYF.

This clone showed up just a few times. The chain couples TRBV6-5 to TRBJ1-6; D perhaps matches TRBD1 (5 bases). This CDR3 region has 12 residues. The V and J ends lost 7 bases and 10 bases respectively, with 11 bases between them. Germline CDR1 reads MNHEY; CDR2 reads SVGAGI. DNA for the CDR3: TGTGCCAGCAAGGGGATGCTCTCACCCCTCCACTTT. It yields the protein CASKGMLSPLHF.